This passage covers 15 T cell receptor beta chains from one sample sequenced in a study of beta chain features in type 1 diabetes. These TCRs' antigens remain unknown. Whole-study results and caveats: For Type 1 diabetes patients, all four CD4+ subsets carried TCRB CDR3s that were moderately but significantly shorter.

The investigators reverse transcribed all of the isolated RNA, so they sequenced expressed TCRB transcripts. Only in-frame clones appear in the TCRdb table, and some are missing; sequencing was by immunoSEQ multiplex PCR. The sample includes roughly 700,000 clones, 10% to 15% seen only once; the top ten take approximately 0.02%. Material: naive CD4+ T cells from blood. These receptors all stem from a man aged 18-30 years with type 1 diabetes.

This clone has more than one count but fewer than ten. The chain recombines TRBV9 with TRBJ1-2; D gene ambiguous. Trimming cost V 0 bases and J 2 bases, with 8 bases left between them. Germline V gene data show CDR1 as SGDLS and CDR2 as YYNGEE. The length of the CDR3 is 14 residues. This CDR3 reads CASSVGHLNYGYTF. The CDR3 DNA sequence: TGTGCCAGCAGCGTAGGACACCTAAACTATGGCTACACCTTC. Combining the CDR3 with reference TRBV9 and TRBJ1-2 gives the whole variable domain DSGVTQTPKHLITATGQRVTLRCSPRSGDLSVYWYQQSLDQGLQFLIQYYNGEERAKGNILERFSAQQFPDLHSELNLSSLELGDSALYFCASSVGHLNYGYTFGSGTRLTVV.

DNA for the CDR3: TGCGCCAGCAGCTTGACGAACCAGGGGGATACGCAGTATTTT. Amino acid sequence: CASSLTNQGDTQYF. This chain uses TRBV5-1 with TRBJ2-3, with D perhaps matching TRBD1 (6 bases). This CDR3 is 14 amino acids long. Germline values: CDR1 SGHRS, CDR2 YFSETQ. The V and J ends lost 1 base and 6 bases respectively, with 12 bases between them.

The chain is built from TRBV2 and TRBJ1-5, with D possibly matching TRBD1 (6 bases). Trimming took 5 bases from V and 3 from J, leaving 11 bases between them. The CDR3 is 14 amino acids. CDR1 is SNHLY and CDR2 is FYNNEI in the germline V gene. CDR3 nucleotide sequence: TGTGCCAGCAGTCTACAGGGAAACAATCAGCCCCAGCATTTT. Translation gives CASSLQGNNQPQHF.

This clone was recorded a few times. The rearrangement joins TRBV5-1 to TRBJ2-5; TRBD1 matches at 9 bases. V lost 1 base and J lost 0; bases outside the gene matches: 1. The CDR3 extends over 15 amino acids. CDR1 is SGHRS and CDR2 is YFSETQ in the germline V gene. This CDR3 is CASSLWTGDQETQYF. The CDR3 nucleotides read TGCGCCAGCAGCTTGTGGACAGGGGACCAAGAGACCCAGTACTTC.

This chain links TRBV5-6 with TRBJ2-3, with 8 bases lining up with TRBD1. J gave up 2 bases and V 4 bases, and 6 bases lay outside the gene matches. The length of the CDR3 is 15 residues. Germline CDR1 reads SGHDT; CDR2 reads YYEEEE. The CDR3, as DNA: TGTGCCAGCAGCGTAGGACAGGGCCCCACAGATACGCAGTATTTT. It is translated as CASSVGQGPTDTQYF.

V is TRBV7-9 and J is TRBJ1-1; 11 bases are shared with TRBD1. Germline CDR1 reads SEHNR; CDR2 reads FQNEAQ (reference sequence). The CDR3 loop spans 16 amino acids. V dropped 5 bases and J dropped 3; count of bases not matched to a gene: 8. In nucleotides, the CDR3 is TGTGCCAGCAGCCCCCGGACAGGGGGCGCAGACACTGAAGCTTTCTTT. Translation gives CASSPRTGGADTEAFF.

V is TRBV9 and J is TRBJ1-2; D possibly corresponds to TRBD1 (5 bases). Germline CDR1 and CDR2: SGDLS and YYNGEE. V gave up 0 bases and J gave up 8 bases, with 14 bases separating them. The CDR3 covers 14 residues. The CDR3 protein is CASSVGHSPGGYTF. The CDR3 DNA follows: TGTGCCAGCAGCGTAGGGCACAGCCCAGGGGGCTACACCTTC.

V is TRBV7-9 and J is TRBJ1-5, with a weak D call TRBD1 (5 bases). This CDR3 is built from 13 residues. Between the trimmed V and J ends, which lost 5 bases and 5 bases, there was a span of 10 bases. CDR1 and CDR2 from the germline V gene are SEHNR and FQNEAQ (reference sequence). This chain's CDR3 is CASSQLRDQPQHF. DNA of the CDR3: TGTGCCAGCAGCCAACTCAGGGATCAGCCCCAGCATTTT.

The V call is TRBV6-5, the J call TRBJ1-6; tentatively, D is TRBD1 (5 bases). Trimming removed 7 bases from V and 13 bases from J, with 17 bases in between. CDR1 and CDR2 (germline): MNHEY, SVGAGI. The CDR3 totals 13 residues. Written as DNA, the CDR3 is TGTGCCAGCACCCCTAGGGGACTGGGGCCCCTCCACTTT. This encodes CASTPRGLGPLHF.

The genes are TRBV5-8 and TRBJ1-2, with 7 bases matching TRBD1. The CDR3 covers 14 residues. V was pared by 0 bases and J by 7 bases, with 6 bases of the junction left unmatched. Per the germline V gene, CDR1 is SGHTS and CDR2 is YDEGEE. The DNA for the CDR3 is TGTGCCAGCAGCTTGGGCAGGGGGTCGGGTGGCTACACCTTC. Translation: CASSLGRGSGGYTF.

This chain uses TRBV7-2 with TRBJ2-1, with D tentatively TRBD2 (5 bases). This CDR3 is built from 11 residues. The V gene's germline CDR1 is SGHTA and CDR2 FQGNSA. With 1 base removed from V and 12 bases from J, the gap between germline ends came to 7 bases. In nucleotides, the CDR3 is TGTGCCAGCAGCTTAGTCGGACTGCAGTTCTTC. Translating gives CASSLVGLQFF.

The chain recombines TRBV5-1 with TRBJ2-1; D call uncertain. V was pared by 0 bases and J by 6 bases, with 10 bases between. Germline values: CDR1 SGHRS, CDR2 YFSETQ. The CDR3 is made up of 14 amino acids. The CDR3, as DNA: TGCGCCAGCAGCTTGGATGGGTCTACCAATGAGCAGTTCTTC. Translation gives CASSLDGSTNEQFF.

A few counts support this clone. This sequence joins TRBV9 and TRBJ2-3; 10 nucleotides align to TRBD1. V gave up 3 bases and J gave up 6 bases; unmatched junction bases: 7. This CDR3 is 15 amino acids long. CDR1 and CDR2 (germline): SGDLS, YYNGEE. The CDR3 region is CASSAGQGEVDTQYF. CDR3 coding DNA: TGTGCCAGCAGCGCAGGACAGGGGGAGGTTGATACGCAGTATTTT.

The rearrangement links TRBV18 to TRBJ2-7; 7 nucleotides align to TRBD1. This CDR3 comprises 16 residues. V was clipped by 1 base and J by 3 bases; unmatched bases: 9. Germline lookup yields CDR1 KGHSH and CDR2 LQKENI. In nucleotides, the CDR3 is TGTGCCAGCTCACCACGAAGGGACAGTTCTTTCTACGAGCAGTACTTC. Translation gives CASSPRRDSSFYEQYF.

This clone showed up just a few times. The CDR3 loop reads CSARVVEQYF. DNA of the CDR3: TGCAGTGCTAGAGTTGTTGAGCAGTACTTC. The J gene is TRBJ2-7, the V gene TRBV20-1; D remains unclear. The CDR3 is 10 amino acids. Trimming shortened V by 1 base and J by 7 bases, and 5 bases separated the two germline ends. The germline V gene encodes CDR1 DFQATT and CDR2 SNEGSKA (reference sequence).